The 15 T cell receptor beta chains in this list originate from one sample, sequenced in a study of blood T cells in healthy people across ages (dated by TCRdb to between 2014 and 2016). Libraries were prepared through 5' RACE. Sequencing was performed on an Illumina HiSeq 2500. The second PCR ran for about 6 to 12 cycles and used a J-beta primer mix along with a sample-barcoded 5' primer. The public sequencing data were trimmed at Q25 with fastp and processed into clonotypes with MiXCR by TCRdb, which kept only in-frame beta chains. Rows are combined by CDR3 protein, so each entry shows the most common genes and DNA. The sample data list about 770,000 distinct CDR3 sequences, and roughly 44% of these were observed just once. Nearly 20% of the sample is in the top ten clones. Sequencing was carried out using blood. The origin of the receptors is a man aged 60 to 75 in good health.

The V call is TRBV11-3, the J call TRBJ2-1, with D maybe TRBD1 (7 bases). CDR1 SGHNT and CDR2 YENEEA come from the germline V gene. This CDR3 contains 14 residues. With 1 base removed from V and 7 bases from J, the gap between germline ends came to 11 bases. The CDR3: CASSLGGDRNEQFF. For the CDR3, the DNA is TGTGCCAGCAGCTTAGGGGGGGACAGAAATGAGCAGTTCTTC.

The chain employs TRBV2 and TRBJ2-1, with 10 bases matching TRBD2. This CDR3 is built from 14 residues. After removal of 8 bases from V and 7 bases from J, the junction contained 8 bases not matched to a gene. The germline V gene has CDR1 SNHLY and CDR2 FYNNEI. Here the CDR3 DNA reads TGTGCCAGCCTCAGTGGACTAGCGGTGAATGAGCAGTTCTTC. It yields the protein CASLSGLAVNEQFF.

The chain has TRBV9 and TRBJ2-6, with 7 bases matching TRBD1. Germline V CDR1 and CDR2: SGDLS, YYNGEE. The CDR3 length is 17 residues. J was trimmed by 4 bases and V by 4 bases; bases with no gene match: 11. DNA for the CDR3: TGTGCCAGCAGCAGGGGACAGAGCTTAATCGGGGCCAACGTCCTGACTTTC. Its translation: CASSRGQSLIGANVLTF.

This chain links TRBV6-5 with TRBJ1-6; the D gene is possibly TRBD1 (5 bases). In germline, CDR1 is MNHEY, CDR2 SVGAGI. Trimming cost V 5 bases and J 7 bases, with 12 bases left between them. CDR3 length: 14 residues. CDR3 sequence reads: CASSTAGQNSPLHF. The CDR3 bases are TGTGCCAGCAGTACCGCGGGGCAAAATTCACCCCTCCACTTT.

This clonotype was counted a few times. The CDR3: CASSVGDVGDTQYF. The CDR3 nucleotides are TGTGCCAGCAGCGTAGGGGATGTGGGGGATACGCAGTATTTT. The rearrangement joins TRBV9 to TRBJ2-3; D is unclear. The CDR3 totals 14 residues. Trimming left V 0 bases short and J 6 bases short, with 11 bases between. Germline values: CDR1 SGDLS, CDR2 YYNGEE.

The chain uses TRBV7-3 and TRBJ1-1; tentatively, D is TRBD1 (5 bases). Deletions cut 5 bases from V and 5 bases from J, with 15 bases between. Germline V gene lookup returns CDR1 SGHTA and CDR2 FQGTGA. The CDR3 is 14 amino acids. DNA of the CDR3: TGTGCCAGCAGCGACACAGGAATAGGTACTGAAGCTTTCTTT. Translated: CASSDTGIGTEAFF.

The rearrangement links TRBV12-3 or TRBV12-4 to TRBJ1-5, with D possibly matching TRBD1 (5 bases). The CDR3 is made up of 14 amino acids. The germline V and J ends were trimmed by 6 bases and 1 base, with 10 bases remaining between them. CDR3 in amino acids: CASRRGLSNQPQHF. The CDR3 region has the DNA TGTGCCAGCAGGCGGGGCTTGAGCAATCAGCCCCAGCATTTT.

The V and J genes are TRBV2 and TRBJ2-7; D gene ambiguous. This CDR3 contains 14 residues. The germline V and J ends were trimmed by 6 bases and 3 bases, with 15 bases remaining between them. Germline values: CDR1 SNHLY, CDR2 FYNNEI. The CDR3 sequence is CASRRPAGDYEQYF. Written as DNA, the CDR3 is TGTGCCAGCAGACGCCCGGCAGGAGACTACGAGCAGTACTTC.

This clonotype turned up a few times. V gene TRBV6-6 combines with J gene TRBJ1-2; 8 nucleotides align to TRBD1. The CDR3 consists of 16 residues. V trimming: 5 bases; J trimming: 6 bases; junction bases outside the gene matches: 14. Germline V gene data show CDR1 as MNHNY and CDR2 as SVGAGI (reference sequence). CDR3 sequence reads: CASSPPGTGERDGYTF. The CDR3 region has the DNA TGTGCCAGCAGTCCGCCCGGGACAGGAGAGAGAGATGGCTACACCTTC.

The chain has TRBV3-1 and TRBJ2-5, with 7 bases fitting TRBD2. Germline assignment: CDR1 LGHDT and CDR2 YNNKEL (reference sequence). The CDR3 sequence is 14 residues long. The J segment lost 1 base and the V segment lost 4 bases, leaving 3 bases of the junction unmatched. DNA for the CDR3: TGTGCCAGCAGCCCAGCGGGATTCCAAGAGACCCAGTACTTC. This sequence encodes CASSPAGFQETQYF.

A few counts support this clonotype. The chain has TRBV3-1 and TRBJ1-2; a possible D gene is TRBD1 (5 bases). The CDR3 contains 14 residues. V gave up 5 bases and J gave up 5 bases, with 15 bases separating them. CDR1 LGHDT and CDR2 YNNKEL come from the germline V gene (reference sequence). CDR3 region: CASSFLDSSYGYTF. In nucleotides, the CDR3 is TGTGCCAGCAGCTTTCTCGACAGCTCTTATGGCTACACCTTC.

The CDR3 is CASSVLGLAIGETQYF. CDR3 coding DNA: TGCGCCAGCAGTGTTTTGGGACTAGCAATTGGAGAGACCCAGTACTTC. The chain has TRBV10-2 and TRBJ2-7; 9 bases agree with TRBD2. The closer fit of TRBJ2-5 to the DNA end suggests the J call may be wrong. The CDR3 is made up of 16 amino acids. Germline V gene lookup returns CDR1 WSHSY and CDR2 SAAADI.

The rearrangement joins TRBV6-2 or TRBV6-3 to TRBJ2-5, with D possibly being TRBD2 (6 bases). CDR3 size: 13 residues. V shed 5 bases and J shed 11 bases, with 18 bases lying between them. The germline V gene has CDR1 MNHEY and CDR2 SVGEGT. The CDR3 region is CASSLTRVREQYF. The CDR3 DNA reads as TGTGCCAGCAGTCTGACTAGGGTAAGGGAGCAGTACTTC.

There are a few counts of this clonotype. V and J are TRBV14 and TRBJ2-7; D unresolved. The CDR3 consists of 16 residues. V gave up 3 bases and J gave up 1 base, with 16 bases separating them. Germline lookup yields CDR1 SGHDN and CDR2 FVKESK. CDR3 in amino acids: CASSHVDSGVSYEQYF. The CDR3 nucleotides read TGTGCCAGCAGCCATGTAGATTCTGGGGTATCCTACGAGCAGTACTTC.

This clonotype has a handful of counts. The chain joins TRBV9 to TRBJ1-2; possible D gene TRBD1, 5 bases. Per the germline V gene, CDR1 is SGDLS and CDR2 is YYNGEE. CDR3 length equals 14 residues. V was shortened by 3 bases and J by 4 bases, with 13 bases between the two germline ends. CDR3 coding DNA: TGTGCCAGCAGCGAGGGGTTCAGAGGCTATGGCTACACCTTC. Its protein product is CASSEGFRGYGYTF. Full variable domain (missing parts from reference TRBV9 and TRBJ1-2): DSGVTQTPKHLITATGQRVTLRCSPRSGDLSVYWYQQSLDQGLQFLIQYYNGEERAKGNILERFSAQQFPDLHSELNLSSLELGDSALYFCASSEGFRGYGYTFGSGTRLTVV.